Below, 13 T cell receptor beta chains from the same sample are listed, as sequenced in a study of T-cell reconstitution after alpha-beta-depleted transplantation in children (dated by TCRdb to 2016 to 2017). Libraries came from PCR. Sequencing was carried out with an Illumina HiSeq 2500. To normalize quantification of the TCRbeta repertoire, the TCR libraries were built with molecular barcoding that relied on unique molecular identifiers. TCRdb redid the processing of the public reads, applying fastp at Q25 and MiXCR, and retained in-frame beta chains. Every distinct CDR3 protein forms one entry, paired with its most common genes and DNA. The sample table lists some 250,000 distinct CDR3 sequences, about 11% of them with a count of one. The ten largest clonotypes hold 2.6% of the sample. Sequenced material: PBMCs from the stem cell graft donor, taken from the stem cell graft. The origin of the receptors is a human donor who donated a stem cell graft to a child with acute lymphoblastic leukemia.

For this clonotype: A much bigger clone sits one base away, suggesting this may be a read error. This chain links TRBV12-3 or TRBV12-4 with TRBJ1-3; 7 nucleotides line up with TRBD1. This CDR3 is built from 14 residues. The CDR3 sequence: CASRDRSSVNTIYF. The CDR3 DNA is TGTGCCAGCAGGGACAGGAGCTCTGTAAACACCATATATTTT.

Concerning this clonotype: A much bigger clone sits one base away, suggesting this may be a read error. This rearrangement joins TRBV29-1 to TRBJ2-6, with D perhaps TRBD1 (5 bases). The CDR3 totals 16 residues. Germline loops: CDR1 SQVTM, CDR2 ANQGSEA. CDR3 bases: TGCAGCGTTGAAGATCAGCGCTACTCTGGGGCCAACGTCATGACTTTC. Translation gives CSVEDQRYSGANVMTF.

The chain has TRBV7-2 and TRBJ2-5, with a tentative D call TRBD2 (7 bases). The CDR3 loop spans 15 amino acids. V was pared by 2 bases and J by 5 bases, with 15 bases between. CDR1 is SGHTA and CDR2 is FQGNSA in the germline V gene. CDR3 DNA: TGTGCCAGCAGCTTAAGGGGGAGGGCCCGGGAGACCCAGTACTTC. Its protein product is CASSLRGRARETQYF.

This clonotype was observed many times. The V call is TRBV2, the J call TRBJ1-2; D unclear. V was shortened by 8 bases and J by 2 bases, with 9 bases between the two germline ends. The germline V gene encodes CDR1 SNHLY and CDR2 FYNNEI. This CDR3 is built from 12 residues. CDR3 sequence (DNA): TGTGCCAGCGTCGGCAGAAACTATGGCTACACCTTC. Its translation is CASVGRNYGYTF.

This clonotype was detected a few times. The V call is TRBV20-1, the J call TRBJ2-7; 12 bases match TRBD2. The CDR3 has 14 residues. Trimming removed 6 bases from V and 4 bases from J; junction bases left unmatched: 7. Germline V gene sequence: CDR1 DFQATT, CDR2 SNEGSKA (reference sequence). This CDR3 reads CSAQTSGGRYEQYF. DNA for the CDR3: TGCAGTGCCCAGACTAGCGGGGGTCGTTACGAGCAGTACTTC.

The table lists this clonotype with many counts. The chain combines TRBV5-1 with TRBJ2-1; D is undetermined. The V gene's germline CDR1 is SGHRS and CDR2 YFSETQ. Trimming removed 0 bases at V and 5 bases at J, with 6 bases between. The CDR3 is made up of 13 amino acids. As DNA, the CDR3 is TGCGCCAGCAGCTTGGGCAGGAACAATGAGCAGTTCTTC. Protein product: CASSLGRNNEQFF.

This chain uses TRBV20-1 with TRBJ1-2, with 7 positions matching TRBD1. CDR3 size: 15 residues. Germline trimming cut 2 bases from V and 5 bases from J; bases unmatched to any gene: 11. Germline V CDR1 and CDR2: DFQATT, SNEGSKA (reference sequence). This CDR3 reads CSARMAGQEGYGYTF. The CDR3, as DNA: TGCAGTGCTAGAATGGCAGGACAGGAGGGGTATGGCTACACCTTC.

This clonotype was counted many times. The chain recombines TRBV11-1 with TRBJ2-2, with TRBD2 matching over 11 bases. Germline V gene lookup returns CDR1 SGHAT and CDR2 FQDESV (reference sequence). V lost 4 bases, J lost 7 bases, and 14 bases stayed unmatched. The CDR3 covers 18 residues. The CDR3 region is CASSSLDGPSGRIGELFF. The CDR3, as DNA: TGTGCCAGCAGCTCCCTCGATGGTCCTAGCGGGAGGATCGGGGAGCTGTTTTTT. Complete variable domain (other parts from reference TRBV11-1 and TRBJ2-2): EAEVAQSPRYKITEKSQAVAFWCDPISGHATLYWYRQILGQGPELLVQFQDESVVDDSQLPKDRFSAERLKGVDSTLKIQPAELGDSAMYLCASSSLDGPSGRIGELFFGEGSRLTVL.

In this sample, this clonotype turned up many times. V gene TRBV6-5 combines with J gene TRBJ2-7; 8 bases agree with TRBD1. Germline CDR1 reads MNHEY; CDR2 reads SVGAGI. The CDR3 loop spans 13 amino acids. After removal of 6 bases from V and 6 bases from J, the junction contained 7 bases not matched to a gene. CDR3 bases: TGTGCCAGCAGCACCGACAGGGGAGGCGAGCAGTACTTC. Translated: CASSTDRGGEQYF.

This clonotype occurred many times. The chain uses TRBV5-1 and TRBJ2-5, with D perhaps given as TRBD1 or TRBD2 (6 bases each). In germline, CDR1 is SGHRS, CDR2 YFSETQ. This CDR3 comprises 17 residues. Between the trimmed V and J ends, which lost 4 bases and 1 base, there was a span of 20 bases. CDR3 protein: CASSRRGPGPLQETQYF. The DNA for the CDR3 is TGCGCCAGCAGCCGACGGGGGCCGGGACCCCTCCAAGAGACCCAGTACTTC.

This clonotype appeared a few times. CDR3 sequence reads: CASSQDAVVAKNIQYF. The CDR3, as DNA: TGCGCCAGCAGCCAAGATGCAGTCGTAGCCAAAAACATTCAGTACTTC. The chain links TRBV4-3 to TRBJ2-4, with D hard to call. Germline V gene lookup returns CDR1 LGHNA and CDR2 YSLEER. The CDR3 is 16 residues long. Trimming removed 0 bases at V and 0 bases at J, with 9 bases between.

This chain joins TRBV2 and TRBJ2-7; D is unresolved. The germline V gene has CDR1 SNHLY and CDR2 FYNNEI. The CDR3 sequence is 11 residues long. With 10 bases removed from V and 2 bases from J, the gap between germline ends came to 9 bases. The CDR3 DNA follows: TGTGCCACCTGGGCCCCCTACGAGCAGTACTTC. Its protein is CATWAPYEQYF.

This clonotype occurred a few times. This chain uses TRBV20-1 with TRBJ1-6; D call uncertain. V dropped 5 bases and J dropped 0 bases, with 14 bases sitting between them. CDR1 is DFQATT, CDR2 SNEGSKA, per germline (reference sequence). The CDR3 covers 16 residues. CDR3 residues: CSAPREGSSYNSPLHF. The CDR3 bases are TGCAGTGCTCCTCGAGAAGGGAGCTCCTATAATTCACCCCTCCACTTT.